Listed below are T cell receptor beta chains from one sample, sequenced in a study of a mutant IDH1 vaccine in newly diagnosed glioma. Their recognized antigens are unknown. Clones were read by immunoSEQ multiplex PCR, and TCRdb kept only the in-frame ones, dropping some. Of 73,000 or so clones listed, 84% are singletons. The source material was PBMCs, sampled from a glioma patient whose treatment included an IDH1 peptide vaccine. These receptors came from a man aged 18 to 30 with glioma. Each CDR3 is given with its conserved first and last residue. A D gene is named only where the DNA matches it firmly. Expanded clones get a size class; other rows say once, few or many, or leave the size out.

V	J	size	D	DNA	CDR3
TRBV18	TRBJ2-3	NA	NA	TGTGCCAGCTCACCACGGCAGGGTACAGATACGCAGTATTTT	CASSPRQGTDTQYF
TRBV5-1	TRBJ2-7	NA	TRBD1	TGCGCCAGCAGCTTGGCCTTGGGACAGGGTGCCTCCCAGCGCGAGCAGTACTTC	CASSLALGQGASQREQYF
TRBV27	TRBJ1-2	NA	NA	TGTGCCAGCAGTTTGTGGGGTAAAGCTAACTATGGCTACACCTTC	CASSLWGKANYGYTF
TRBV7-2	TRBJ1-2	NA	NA	TGTGCCAGCAGCTTCCAGACTTATGGCTACACCTTC	CASSFQTYGYTF
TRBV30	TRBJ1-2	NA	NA	TGTGCCTGGCTCGACCCGGCCAGGGCCGTTTACTATGGCTACACCTTC	CAWLDPARAVYYGYTF
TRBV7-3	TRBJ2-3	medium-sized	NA	TGTGCCAGCAGTTCTGGGGGCACAGATACGCAGTATTTT	CASSSGGTDTQYF
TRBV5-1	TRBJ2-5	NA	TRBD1	TGCGCCAGCAGCGCACGGGACAGGGTGGCCCAAGAGACCCAGTACTTC	CASSARDRVAQETQYF
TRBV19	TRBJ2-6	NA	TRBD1	TGTGCCAGTAGTCTGGACAGGGTGGGGTTTGGGGCCAACGTCCTGACTTTC	CASSLDRVGFGANVLTF
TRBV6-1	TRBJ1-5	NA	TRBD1	TGTGCCAGCAGTCCTGACAGGGGTGGCAATCAGCCCCAGCATTTT	CASSPDRGGNQPQHF
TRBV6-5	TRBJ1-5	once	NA	TGTGCCAGCAGTCGGTGGAAAACAGGGAATCAGCCCCAGCATTTT	CASSRWKTGNQPQHF
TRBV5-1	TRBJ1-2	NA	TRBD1	TGCGCCAGCGGACAGGGTTCGGGCTATGGCTACACCTTC	CASGQGSGYGYTF
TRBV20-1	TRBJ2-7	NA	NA	TGCAGTGCCAGCCTGACGGAGCAGTACTTC	CSASLTEQYF
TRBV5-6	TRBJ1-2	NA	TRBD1	TGTGCCAGCACCCCGGACAGGGGAGTTAACTATGGCTACACCTTC	CASTPDRGVNYGYTF
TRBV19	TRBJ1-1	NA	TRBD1	TGTGCCAGTAGTGTACGACAGGGAAACACTGAAGCTTTCTTT	CASSVRQGNTEAFF
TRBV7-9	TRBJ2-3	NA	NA	TGTGCCAGCAGAGGGGGAGCACTGAGCATCGGAGATACGCAGTATTTT	CASRGGALSIGDTQYF
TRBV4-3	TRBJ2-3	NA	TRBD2	TGCGCCAGCAGCCAAGATCTCGCAGGGACTAGCAGGGATACGCAGTATTTT	CASSQDLAGTSRDTQYF
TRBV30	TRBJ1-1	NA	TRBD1	TGTGCCTGGAGAAGACAGGGGACACCGAGGAACACTGAAGCTTTCTTT	CAWRRQGTPRNTEAFF
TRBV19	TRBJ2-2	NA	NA	TGTGCCAGTAGTATAAGTCGGCAGGTGAAGGCCGGGGAGCTGTTTTTT	CASSISRQVKAGELFF
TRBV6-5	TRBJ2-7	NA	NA	TGTGCCACCACGAGTTCCTCCTACGAGCAGTACTTC	CATTSSSYEQYF
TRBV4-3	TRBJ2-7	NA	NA	TGCGCCAGCAGCCAATCACAGGGCTACGAGCAGTACTTC	CASSQSQGYEQYF
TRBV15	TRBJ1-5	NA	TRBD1	TGTGCCACCAGCCTCGACAGGGTGTCGAATCAGCCCCAGCATTTT	CATSLDRVSNQPQHF
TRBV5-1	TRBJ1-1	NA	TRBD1	TGCGCCAGCAGCTTGGGCGACAGGGTGAACACTGAAGCTTTCTTT	CASSLGDRVNTEAFF
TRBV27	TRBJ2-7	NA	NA	TGTGCCAGCAGTCCAGGGTACGAGCAGTACTTC	CASSPGYEQYF
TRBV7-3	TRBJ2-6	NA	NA	TGTGCCAGCAGCCACGGTAACAGGTTCTCTGGGGCCAACGTCCTGACTTTC	CASSHGNRFSGANVLTF
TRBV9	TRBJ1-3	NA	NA	TGTGCCAGCAGCGACACCTCTGGAAACACCATATATTTT	CASSDTSGNTIYF
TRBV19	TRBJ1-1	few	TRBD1	TGTGCCAGTAGTATAATCGGACAGGGGGACACTGAAGCTTTCTTT	CASSIIGQGDTEAFF
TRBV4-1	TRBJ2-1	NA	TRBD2	TGCGCCAGCAGCCAAGATCAGACTAGCGGGAGTAGGAATGAGCAGTTCTTC	CASSQDQTSGSRNEQFF